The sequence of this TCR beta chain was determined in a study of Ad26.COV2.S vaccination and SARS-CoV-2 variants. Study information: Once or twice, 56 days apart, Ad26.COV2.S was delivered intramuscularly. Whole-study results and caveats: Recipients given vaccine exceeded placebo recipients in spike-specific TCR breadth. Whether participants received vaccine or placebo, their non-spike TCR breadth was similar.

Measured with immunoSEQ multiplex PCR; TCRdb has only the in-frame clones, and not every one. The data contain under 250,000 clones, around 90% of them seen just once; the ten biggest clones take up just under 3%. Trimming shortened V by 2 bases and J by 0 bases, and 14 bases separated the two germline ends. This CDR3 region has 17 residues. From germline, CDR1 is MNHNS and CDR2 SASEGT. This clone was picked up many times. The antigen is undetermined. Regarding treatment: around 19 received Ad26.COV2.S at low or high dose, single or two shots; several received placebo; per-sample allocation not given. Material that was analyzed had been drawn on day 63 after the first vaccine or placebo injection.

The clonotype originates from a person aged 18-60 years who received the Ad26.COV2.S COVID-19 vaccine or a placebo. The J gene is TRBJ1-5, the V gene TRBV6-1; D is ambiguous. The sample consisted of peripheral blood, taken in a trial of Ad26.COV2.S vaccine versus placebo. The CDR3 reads CASSESGRIYSNQPQHF. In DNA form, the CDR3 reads TGTGCCAGCAGTGAAAGCGGACGGATCTATAGCAATCAGCCCCAGCATTTT.